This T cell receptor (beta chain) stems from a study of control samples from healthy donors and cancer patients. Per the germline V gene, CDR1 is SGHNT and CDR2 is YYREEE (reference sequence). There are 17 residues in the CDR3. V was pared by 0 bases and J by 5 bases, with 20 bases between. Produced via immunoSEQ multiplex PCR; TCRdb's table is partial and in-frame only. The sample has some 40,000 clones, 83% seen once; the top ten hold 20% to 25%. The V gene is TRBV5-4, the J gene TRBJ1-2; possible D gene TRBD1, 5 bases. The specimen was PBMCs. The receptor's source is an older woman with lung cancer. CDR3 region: CASSLGSGLVAGYGYTF. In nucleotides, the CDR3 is TGTGCCAGCAGCTTGGGGTCAGGGTTGGTCGCTGGGTATGGCTACACCTTC. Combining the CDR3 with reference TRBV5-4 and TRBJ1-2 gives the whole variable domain ETGVTQSPTHLIKTRGQQVTLRCSSQSGHNTVSWYQQALGQGPQFIFQYYREEENGRGNFPPRFSGLQFPNYSSELNVNALELDDSALYLCASSLGSGLVAGYGYTFGSGTRLTVV.